The clone carrying this TCR beta chain was seen more than once but under ten times. The target antigen is unknown. The data belong to a study of blood T cells in healthy people across ages. Overall study results and limits: The long-lived group displayed more naive CD4+ cells, plus higher diversity, than the aged donors did.

Sample donors were healthy Caucasian individuals that came from Russia, aged 6 to 90. Per-sample yields of isolated PBMCs were at least 6.5 million. Germline CDR1 reads MGHRA; CDR2 reads YSYEKL. The CDR3 loop spans 17 amino acids. Trimming left V 0 bases short and J 2 bases short, with 16 bases between. The use of a sample-barcoded 5' primer and a J-beta primer mix characterized a second PCR of about 6 to 12 cycles. A template-switch adaptor with 12 random nucleotides tagged each cDNA molecule. Each CDR3 protein is one row after TCRdb ran MiXCR on the 5' RACE reads. The sample includes fewer than 950,000 distinct CDR3 sequences, about 36% of them seen just once.

The TCR originated in a man in his late teens or twenties in good health. Material: blood. The rearrangement joins TRBV4-1 to TRBJ1-1; D is ambiguous. The CDR3 reads CASSQDGPGSINTEAFF. The CDR3 bases are TGCGCCAGCAGCCAAGATGGGCCAGGTAGTATAAACACTGAAGCTTTCTTT.